This TCR beta chain was captured by sequencing in a study of beta chain features in type 1 diabetes. Only a few counts were recorded for this clone. Its cognate antigen is unknown. Expressed TCRB transcripts were sequenced after all isolated RNA was converted to cDNA. Here immunoSEQ multiplex PCR was the method, and the copy in TCRdb shows in-frame clones only, minus some. The sample consists of fewer than 650,000 clones, around 16% of them appearing once. Points from the study as a whole: Patients with Type 1 diabetes showed moderately but significantly shorter TCRB CDR3s in all four CD4+ subsets.

Sequencing input: naive CD4+ T cells from blood. The sequence derives from a man aged 18 to 29 in good health.

The DNA of the CDR3 is TGTGCCATCAGTGAGTCGGGGGCCAACGTCCTGACTTTC. It encodes CAISESGANVLTF. The chain carries TRBV10-3 and TRBJ2-6; no clear D. The ends were cut back, 0 bases at V and 4 bases at J, with 1 base in the middle. CDR1 is ENHRY, CDR2 SYGVKD, per germline. This CDR3 contains 13 residues.